This T cell receptor (beta chain) is drawn from a study of human T cells and chemical hapten exposure. Study as a whole: Investigators sensitized approximately 2 cm by approximately 2 cm of upper inner arm skin with 2% DPC. Patients, a majority of them female, were diagnosed with alopecia areata, totalis or universalis. Patch tests put 0.01% DPC on the upper back, and the results were checked at 6 days. Small discrepancies in pooled library volume mainly accounted for the varying TCR yields per sample.

The germline V gene has CDR1 LGHNA and CDR2 YNFKEQ. V was pared by 4 bases and J by 5 bases, with 18 bases between. The CDR3 totals 16 residues. TCRdb recomputed calls from the RACE reads with MiXCR, one row per CDR3 protein. This sample has roughly 380,000 distinct CDR3 sequences, with roughly 5% found just once. The time point denotes: pre-sensitization, week 0. Indicated treatment: therapeutic diphenylcyclopropenone sensitization with weekly scalp DPC. The V gene is TRBV4-2, the J gene TRBJ2-4; TRBD1 or TRBD2 may be the D gene (5 bases each). The sample consisted of whole blood, taken in connection with sensitization to the hapten diphenylcyclopropenone (DPC). The sequence came from a woman aged 50 to 65 with alopecia areata. Some clones in this sample may be carry-over from other donors' samples. Written as DNA, the CDR3 is TGTGCCAGCAGCCCGCAGCCTGGGACCCGCGAAAACATTCAGTACTTC. Translated, it gives CASSPQPGTRENIQYF.